This T cell receptor (beta chain) emerged from a study of blood T cell repertoires in COVID-19. The V and J ends lost 4 bases and 8 bases, in that order; junction bases with no gene match: 9. This CDR3 spans 14 amino acids. CDR1 is LGHNA and CDR2 is YSLEER in the germline V gene. In the study's own analysis: Reference gene primer amplification gave estimated nucleated cell counts. Measured with immunoSEQ multiplex PCR; TCRdb has only the in-frame clones, and not every one. V and J calls and clone size are as listed in that table; D and trimming were resolved from the DNA. In the table there are approximately 150,000 clones, approximately 82% of which are singletons.

The rearrangement uses TRBV4-3 and TRBJ2-7; TRBD1 aligns across 9 bases. The sample was peripheral blood. This sequence originates from a human donor with acute or convalescent COVID-19. The donor label of this sample is uncertain. CDR3 sequence: CASSLIRGQGQQYF. The CDR3 DNA sequence: TGCGCCAGCAGCCTTATACGGGGACAGGGCCAGCAGTACTTC.